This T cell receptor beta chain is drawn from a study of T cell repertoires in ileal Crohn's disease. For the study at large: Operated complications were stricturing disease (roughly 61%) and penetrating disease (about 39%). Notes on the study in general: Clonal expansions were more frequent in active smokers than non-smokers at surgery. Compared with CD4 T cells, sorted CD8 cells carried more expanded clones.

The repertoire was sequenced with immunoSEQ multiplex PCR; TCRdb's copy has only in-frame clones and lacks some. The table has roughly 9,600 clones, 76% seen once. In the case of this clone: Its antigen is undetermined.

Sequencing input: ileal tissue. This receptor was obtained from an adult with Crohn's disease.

Here the CDR3 DNA reads TGTGCCAGCAGCGCCCGGGACTACACCTACGAGCAGTACTTC. Translated, it gives CASSARDYTYEQYF. The rearrangement joins TRBV9 to TRBJ2-7; TRBD2 matches at 7 bases. Germline-derived CDR1 and CDR2 are SGDLS and YYNGEE. V shed 3 bases, J shed 2 bases, and the junction held 5 bases outside the gene matches. The CDR3 is 14 residues long.